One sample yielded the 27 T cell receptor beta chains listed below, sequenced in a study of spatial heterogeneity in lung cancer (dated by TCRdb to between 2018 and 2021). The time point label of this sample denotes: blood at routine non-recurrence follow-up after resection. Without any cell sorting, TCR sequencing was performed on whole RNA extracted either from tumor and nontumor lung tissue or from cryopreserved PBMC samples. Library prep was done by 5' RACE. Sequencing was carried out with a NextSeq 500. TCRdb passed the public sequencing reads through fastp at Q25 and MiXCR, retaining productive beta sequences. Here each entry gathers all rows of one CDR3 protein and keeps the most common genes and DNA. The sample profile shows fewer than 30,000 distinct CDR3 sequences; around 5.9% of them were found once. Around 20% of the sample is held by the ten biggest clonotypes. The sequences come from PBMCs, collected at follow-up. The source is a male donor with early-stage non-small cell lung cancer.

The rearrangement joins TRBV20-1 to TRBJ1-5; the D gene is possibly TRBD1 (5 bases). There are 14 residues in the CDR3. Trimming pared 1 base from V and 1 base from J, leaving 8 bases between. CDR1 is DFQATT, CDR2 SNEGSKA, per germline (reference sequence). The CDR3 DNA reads TGCAGTGCTAGAGCAAGGGGAAGCAATCAGCCCCAGCATTTT. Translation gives CSARARGSNQPQHF.

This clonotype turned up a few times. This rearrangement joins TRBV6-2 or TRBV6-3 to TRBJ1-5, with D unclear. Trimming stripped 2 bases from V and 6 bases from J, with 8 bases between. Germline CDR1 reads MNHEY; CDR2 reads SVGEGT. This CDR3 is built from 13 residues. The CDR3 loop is CASSYTGLQPQHF. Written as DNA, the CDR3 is TGTGCCAGCAGTTACACCGGCCTTCAGCCCCAGCATTTT.

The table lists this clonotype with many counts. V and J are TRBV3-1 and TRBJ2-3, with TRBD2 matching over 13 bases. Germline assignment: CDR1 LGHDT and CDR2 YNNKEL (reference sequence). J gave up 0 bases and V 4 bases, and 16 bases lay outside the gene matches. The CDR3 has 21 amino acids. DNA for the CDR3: TGTGCCAGCAGCCCCCACGGACTAGCGGGGGAGTACCCAACTAGCACAGATACGCAGTATTTT. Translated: CASSPHGLAGEYPTSTDTQYF.

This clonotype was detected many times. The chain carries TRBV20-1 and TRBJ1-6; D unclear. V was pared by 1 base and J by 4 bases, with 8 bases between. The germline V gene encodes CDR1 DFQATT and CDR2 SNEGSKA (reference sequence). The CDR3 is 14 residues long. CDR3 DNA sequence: TGCAGTGCTAGAGGCCAGCGTTATAATTCACCCCTCCACTTT. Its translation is CSARGQRYNSPLHF.

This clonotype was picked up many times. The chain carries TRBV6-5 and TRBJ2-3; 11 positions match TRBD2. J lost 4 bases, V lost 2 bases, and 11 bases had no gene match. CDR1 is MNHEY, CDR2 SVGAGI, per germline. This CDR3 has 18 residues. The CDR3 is CASSYQTGTSGHADTQYF. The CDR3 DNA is TGTGCCAGCAGTTACCAAACCGGGACTAGCGGTCATGCAGATACGCAGTATTTT.

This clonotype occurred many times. The CDR3 DNA sequence: TGCGCCAGCAGCTTAAACTTCTACTACAATGAGCAGTTCTTC. Protein: CASSLNFYYNEQFF. The chain carries TRBV5-1 and TRBJ2-1, with D hard to call. This CDR3 is built from 14 residues. Deletions cut 2 bases from V and 3 bases from J, with 9 bases between. Germline loops: CDR1 SGHRS, CDR2 YFSETQ.

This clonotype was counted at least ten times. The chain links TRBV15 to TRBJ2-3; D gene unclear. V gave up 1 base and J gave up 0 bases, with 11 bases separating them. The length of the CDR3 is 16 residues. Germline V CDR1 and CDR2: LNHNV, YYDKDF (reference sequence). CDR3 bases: TGTGCCACCAGCAGAGGAGGTGGATCTAGCACAGATACGCAGTATTTT. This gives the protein CATSRGGGSSTDTQYF.

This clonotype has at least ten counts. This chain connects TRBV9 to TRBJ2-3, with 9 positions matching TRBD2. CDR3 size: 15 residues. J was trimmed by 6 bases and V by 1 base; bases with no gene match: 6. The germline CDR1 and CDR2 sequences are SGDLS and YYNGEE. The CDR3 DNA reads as TGTGCCAGCAGCGTACGCCACGGACTAGCGGATACGCAGTATTTT. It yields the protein CASSVRHGLADTQYF.

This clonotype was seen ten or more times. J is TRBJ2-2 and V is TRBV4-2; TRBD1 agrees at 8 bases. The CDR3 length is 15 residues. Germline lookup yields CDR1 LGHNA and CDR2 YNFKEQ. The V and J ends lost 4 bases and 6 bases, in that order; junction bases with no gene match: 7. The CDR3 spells CASSLGQGGAGELFF. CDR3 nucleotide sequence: TGTGCCAGCAGCCTAGGACAGGGAGGTGCCGGGGAGCTGTTTTTT.

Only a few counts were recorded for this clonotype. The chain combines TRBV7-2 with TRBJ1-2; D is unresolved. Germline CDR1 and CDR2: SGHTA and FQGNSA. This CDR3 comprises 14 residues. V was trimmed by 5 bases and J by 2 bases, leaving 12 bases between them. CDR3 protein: CASSTKVVNYGYTF. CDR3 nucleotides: TGTGCCAGCAGCACGAAGGTCGTGAACTATGGCTACACCTTC.

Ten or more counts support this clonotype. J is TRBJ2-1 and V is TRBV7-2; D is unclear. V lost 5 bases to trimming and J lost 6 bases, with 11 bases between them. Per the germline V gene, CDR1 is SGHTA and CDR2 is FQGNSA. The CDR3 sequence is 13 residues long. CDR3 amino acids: CASSPTTINEQFF. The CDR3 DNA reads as TGTGCCAGCAGCCCGACAACTATCAATGAGCAGTTCTTC.

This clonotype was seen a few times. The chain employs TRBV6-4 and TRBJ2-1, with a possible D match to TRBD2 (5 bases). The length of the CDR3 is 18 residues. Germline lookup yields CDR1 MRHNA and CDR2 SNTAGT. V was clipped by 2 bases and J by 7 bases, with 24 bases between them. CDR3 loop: CASSDIGWSPGSGNEQFF. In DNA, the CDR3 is TGTGCCAGCAGTGACATCGGCTGGTCCCCGGGGTCCGGGAATGAGCAGTTCTTC.

CDR3 sequence reads: CASSPSWTSEQYF. The CDR3 DNA sequence: TGTGCCAGCAGCCCCTCATGGACTAGTGAGCAGTACTTC. This chain links TRBV12-3 or TRBV12-4 with TRBJ2-7, with 7 bases fitting TRBD2. After removal of 6 bases from V and 7 bases from J, the junction contained 9 bases not matched to a gene. The CDR3 is 13 residues long.

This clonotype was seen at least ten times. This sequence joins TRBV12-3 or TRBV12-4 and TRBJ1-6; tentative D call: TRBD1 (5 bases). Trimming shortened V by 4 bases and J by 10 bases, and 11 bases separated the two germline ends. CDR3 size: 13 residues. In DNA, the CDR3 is TGTGCCAGCAGTTCCGGGACTGGGTCACCCCTCCACTTT. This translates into CASSSGTGSPLHF.

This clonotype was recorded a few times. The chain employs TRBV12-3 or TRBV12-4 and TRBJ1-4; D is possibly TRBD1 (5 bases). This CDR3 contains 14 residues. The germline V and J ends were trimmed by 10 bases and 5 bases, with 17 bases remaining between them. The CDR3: CATMSGGGNEKLFF. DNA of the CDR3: TGTGCCACTATGTCCGGGGGGGGAAATGAAAAACTGTTTTTT.

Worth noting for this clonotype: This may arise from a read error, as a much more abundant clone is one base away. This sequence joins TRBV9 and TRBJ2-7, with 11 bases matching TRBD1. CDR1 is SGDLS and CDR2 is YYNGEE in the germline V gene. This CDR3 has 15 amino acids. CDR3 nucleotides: TGTGCCAGCAGCGTAGGTGGACAGGGGGCCATCGAGGAGTACTTC. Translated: CASSVGGQGAIEEYF.

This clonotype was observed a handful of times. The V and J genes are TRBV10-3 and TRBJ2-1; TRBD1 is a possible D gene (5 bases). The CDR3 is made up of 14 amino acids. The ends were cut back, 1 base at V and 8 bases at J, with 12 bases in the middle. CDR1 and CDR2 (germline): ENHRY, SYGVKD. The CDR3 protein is CAISEWGLQDEQFF. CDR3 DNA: TGTGCCATCAGTGAGTGGGGCTTACAGGATGAGCAGTTCTTC.

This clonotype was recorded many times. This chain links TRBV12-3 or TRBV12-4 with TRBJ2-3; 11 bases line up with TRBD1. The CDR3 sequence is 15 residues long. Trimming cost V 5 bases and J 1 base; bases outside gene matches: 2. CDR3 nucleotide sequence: TGTGCCAGCAGTGCGGACAGGGGGCGCACAGATACGCAGTATTTT. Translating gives CASSADRGRTDTQYF.

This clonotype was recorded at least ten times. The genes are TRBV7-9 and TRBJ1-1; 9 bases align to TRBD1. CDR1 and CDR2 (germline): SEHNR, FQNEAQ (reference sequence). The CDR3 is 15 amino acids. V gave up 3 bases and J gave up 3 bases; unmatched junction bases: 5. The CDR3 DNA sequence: TGTGCCAGCAGCTTCCGGGACAGGGATGACACTGAAGCTTTCTTT. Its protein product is CASSFRDRDDTEAFF.

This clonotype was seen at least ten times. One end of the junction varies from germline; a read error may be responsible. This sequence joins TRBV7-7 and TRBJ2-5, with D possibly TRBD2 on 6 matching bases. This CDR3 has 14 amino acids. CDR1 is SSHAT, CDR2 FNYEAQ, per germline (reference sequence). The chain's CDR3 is CASSLDGGGETQYF. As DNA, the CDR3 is TGTGCTAGCAGCTTAGATGGCGGAGGGGAGACCCAGTACTTC.

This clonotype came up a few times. CDR3 sequence reads: CASSLNTRRETQYF. In nucleotides, the CDR3 is TGTGCCAGCTCCCTTAATACCCGTCGTGAGACCCAGTACTTC. This chain connects TRBV18 to TRBJ2-5; D unclear. V was shortened by 6 bases and J by 5 bases, with 16 bases between the two germline ends. There are 14 residues in the CDR3. Per the germline V gene, CDR1 is KGHSH and CDR2 is LQKENI.

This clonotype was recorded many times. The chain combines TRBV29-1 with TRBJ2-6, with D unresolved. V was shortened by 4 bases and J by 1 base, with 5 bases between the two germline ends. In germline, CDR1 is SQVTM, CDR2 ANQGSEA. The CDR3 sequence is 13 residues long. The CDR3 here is CSVAASGANVLTF. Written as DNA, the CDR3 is TGCAGCGTTGCCGCTTCTGGGGCCAACGTCCTGACTTTC.

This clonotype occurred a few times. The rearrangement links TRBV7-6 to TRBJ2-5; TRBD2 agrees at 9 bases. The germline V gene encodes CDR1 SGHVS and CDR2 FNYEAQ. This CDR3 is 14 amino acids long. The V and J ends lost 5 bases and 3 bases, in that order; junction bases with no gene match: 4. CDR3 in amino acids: CASSRSGGKETQYF. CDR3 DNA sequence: TGTGCCAGCAGCCGGAGCGGGGGGAAAGAGACCCAGTACTTC.

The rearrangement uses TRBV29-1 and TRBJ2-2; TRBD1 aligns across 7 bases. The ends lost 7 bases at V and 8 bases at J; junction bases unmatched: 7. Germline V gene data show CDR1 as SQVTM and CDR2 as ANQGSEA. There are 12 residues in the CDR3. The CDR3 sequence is CSATGVMGELFF. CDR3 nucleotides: TGCAGCGCTACAGGGGTCATGGGGGAGCTGTTTTTT.

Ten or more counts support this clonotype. CDR3 amino acids: CASSPGLTPYNEQFF. The CDR3 bases are TGCGCCAGCAGCCCGGGACTGACTCCCTACAATGAGCAGTTCTTC. The rearrangement links TRBV5-1 to TRBJ2-1; D perhaps matches TRBD2 (6 bases). The CDR3 runs 15 residues. Per germline, CDR1 SGHRS and CDR2 YFSETQ. Trimming took off 4 bases at V and 2 bases at J, with 13 bases between the two ends.

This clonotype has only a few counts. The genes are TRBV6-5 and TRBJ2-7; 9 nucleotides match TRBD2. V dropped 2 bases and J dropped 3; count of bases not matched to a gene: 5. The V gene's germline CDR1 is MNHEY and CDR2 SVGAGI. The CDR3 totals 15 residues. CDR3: CASSYGSGSVYEQYV. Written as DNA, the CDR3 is TGTGCCAGCAGTTACGGTAGCGGGAGTGTCTACGAGCAGTACGTC.

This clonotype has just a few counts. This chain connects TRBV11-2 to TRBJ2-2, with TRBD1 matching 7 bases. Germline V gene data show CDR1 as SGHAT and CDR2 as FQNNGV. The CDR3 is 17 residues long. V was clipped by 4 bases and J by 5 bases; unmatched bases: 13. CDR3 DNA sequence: TGTGCCAGCAGCTCGACAGGGTGGTTCCCATCGACCGGGGAGCTGTTTTTT. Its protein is CASSSTGWFPSTGELFF.